This T cell receptor (beta chain) is from a study of technical replicates of blood from several donors (dated 2017 in TCRdb). Looking up the germline V gene yields CDR1 ENHRY and CDR2 SYGVKD. Unmatched junction bases come to 3, with V trimmed by 0 bases and J by 2 bases. CDR3 length: 15 amino acids, cysteine to phenylalanine. Only the CDR3 DNA is retained, 45 bases long and in frame from the first base. Of note for this clone: Which antigen it targets is not known. One base away there is no much larger clone; base qualities are not given.

Library prep was done by the immunoSEQ multiplex PCR assay. Entries here come from immuneACCESS through TCRdb and include only in-frame sequences with V and J called. Some clones fail to appear in such tables; in the studies checked, an unresolved V gene covers under half of the shortfall, and the cause of the remainder is unknown. The sample table contains tens of thousands of clones; only one count was recorded for 96% of them. The ten largest clones take up 0.3% to 0.45% of the sample. The sequence derives from a human donor in good health. The sample consisted of T cells isolated from PBMCs. The sequence joins TRBV10-3 to TRBJ2-7, with TRBD2 matching 8 junction bases. The nucleotides read TGTGCCATCAGTGAGTCGCAGCGGGGGACCTACGAGCAGTACTTC. This yields the protein CAISESQRGTYEQYF.